The 7 T cell receptor beta chains below were found in one sample sequenced in a study of post-analysis software for immune sequencing data. Study-wide findings and caveats: Five TRBV segments occurring more often in patients than controls included TRBV5-6, TRBV5-1 and TRBV20-1.

TCR beta cDNA libraries included unique molecular identifiers. TCRdb reprocessed the PCR reads with MiXCR, giving one entry per CDR3 protein. The table includes fewer than 850,000 distinct CDR3 sequences, 30% detected once. Which antigens these TCRs recognize remains unknown. The sample consisted of blood. These receptors originate from a girl aged 5 to 17 with multiple sclerosis.

This clonotype came up a few times. The rearrangement uses TRBV20-1 and TRBJ2-1; 11 bases agree with TRBD1. V lost 6 bases, J lost 7 bases, and 5 bases stayed unmatched. CDR1 and CDR2 (germline): DFQATT, SNEGSKA (reference sequence). CDR3 size: 13 residues. CDR3 bases: TGCAGTGCGCGGGACAGGGGGGAGAATGAGCAGTTCTTC. This codes for CSARDRGENEQFF.

The V and J genes are TRBV29-1 and TRBJ2-3; TRBD2 might be the D (6 bases). Trimming removed 1 base at V and 5 bases at J, with 10 bases between. This CDR3 is built from 13 residues. In germline, CDR1 is SQVTM, CDR2 ANQGSEA. The CDR3 DNA reads TGCAGCGTTGAAGGAGCGGGTGGAGATACGCAGTATTTT. This sequence encodes CSVEGAGGDTQYF.

The chain has TRBV5-5 and TRBJ2-3; either TRBD1 or TRBD2 may fit D (5 bases each). The V gene lost 6 bases and the J gene lost 5 bases, with 22 bases spanning the gap. The CDR3 runs to 16 residues. From germline, CDR1 is SGHKS and CDR2 YYEKEE (reference sequence). This CDR3 reads CASNALVGTTVDTQYF. The CDR3 DNA sequence: TGTGCCAGCAACGCCTTGGTGGGGACGACCGTAGATACGCAGTATTTT.

This chain uses TRBV20-1 with TRBJ2-7; 11 bases align to TRBD1. Germline V CDR1 and CDR2: DFQATT, SNEGSKA (reference sequence). CDR3 size: 13 residues. The ends lost 5 bases at V and 6 bases at J; junction bases unmatched: 6. The CDR3 bases are TGCAGTGCTCCTGGGACAGGGGGATTCGAGCAGTACTTC. Amino acids: CSAPGTGGFEQYF.

The chain uses TRBV5-1 and TRBJ1-2; D is possibly TRBD1 (5 bases). Trimming took off 4 bases at V and 7 bases at J, with 14 bases between the two ends. Germline V gene data show CDR1 as SGHRS and CDR2 as YFSETQ. There are 13 residues in the CDR3. The CDR3 sequence is CASSLQDRGGYTF. The CDR3 DNA follows: TGCGCCAGCAGCCTCCAAGACAGAGGTGGCTACACCTTC.

The rearrangement links TRBV29-1 to TRBJ2-3; possibly TRBD2 for D (6 bases). Germline lookup yields CDR1 SQVTM and CDR2 ANQGSEA. This CDR3 has 12 residues. The V and J ends lost 3 bases and 5 bases respectively, with 9 bases between them. CDR3 sequence: CSVDGGRDTQYF. The CDR3 DNA follows: TGCAGCGTTGATGGGGGGAGAGATACGCAGTATTTT.

The chain is built from TRBV5-1 and TRBJ1-2, with D hard to call. Per the germline V gene, CDR1 is SGHRS and CDR2 is YFSETQ. Deletions cut 1 base from V and 9 bases from J, with 25 bases between. The CDR3 contains 17 residues. CDR3 residues: CASSLYRSAAGLFSYTF. The DNA of the CDR3 is TGCGCCAGCAGCTTGTACCGATCAGCCGCGGGTTTATTTAGCTACACCTTC.